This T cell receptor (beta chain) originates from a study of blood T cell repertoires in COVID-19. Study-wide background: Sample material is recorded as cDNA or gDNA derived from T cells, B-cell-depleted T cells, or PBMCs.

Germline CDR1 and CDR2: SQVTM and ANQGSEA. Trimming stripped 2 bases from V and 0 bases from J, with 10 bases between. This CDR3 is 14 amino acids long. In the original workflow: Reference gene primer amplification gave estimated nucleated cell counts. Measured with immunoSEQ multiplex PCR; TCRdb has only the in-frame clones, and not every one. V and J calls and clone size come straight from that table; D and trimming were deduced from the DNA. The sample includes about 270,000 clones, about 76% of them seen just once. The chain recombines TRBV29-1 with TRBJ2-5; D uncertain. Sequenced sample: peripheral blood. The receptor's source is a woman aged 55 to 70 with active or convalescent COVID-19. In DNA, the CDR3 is TGCAGCGTTGAATACCCAGACTACCAAGAGACCCAGTACTTC. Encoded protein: CSVEYPDYQETQYF.